The count of the clone carrying this TCR beta chain is one. Its cognate antigen is unknown. The sample originates from a study of cytomegalovirus exposure and HLA in healthy donors. After removal of 6 bases from V and 3 bases from J, the junction contained 11 bases not matched to a gene. From germline, CDR1 is MGHDK and CDR2 SYGVNS. The CDR3 is 16 amino acids. Both 60 Vbeta primers and 13 Jbeta primers went into the PCR. Produced via immunoSEQ multiplex PCR; TCRdb's table is partial and in-frame only. The sample includes about 160,000 clones, roughly 80% of them seen just once. Overall study findings and caveats: Later analysis demonstrated an association between a missense DCLRE1C variant and TCR beta V- and J-gene trimming.

The genes are TRBV25-1 and TRBJ2-3, with TRBD2 matching 8 bases. Sequenced input: PBMCs. This clonotype was sampled from a girl aged 5-17 years in good health and CMV-seropositive. This CDR3 is CASSEGSGRPTDTQYF. Here the CDR3 DNA reads TGTGCCAGCAGCGAAGGGAGCGGGAGACCTACAGATACGCAGTATTTT.